Each of the 10 T cell receptor beta chains below was sequenced from the same sample in a study of shared clonotypes between healthy human individuals. Data came from immunoSEQ multiplex PCR; TCRdb stores just in-frame clones and leaves some out. Of approximately 1,000,000 clones in the sample, approximately 75% were seen once. Sequencing used memory CD4+ T cells from PBMCs. Sample subset: CD45RA-negative fraction. The receptor source for this set is a man aged 18 to 29 in good health. Some clones in this sample may be carry-over from other donors' samples.

The chain recombines TRBV5-3 with TRBJ1-1; possibly TRBD1 for D (5 bases). TRBV5-3 has ORF status, its function being uncertain. V lost 0 bases to trimming and J lost 1 base, with 7 bases between them. The CDR3 length is 14 residues. In DNA, the CDR3 is TGTGCCAGAAGCTTGGTTGGGGGGAACACTGAAGCTTTCTTT. Its protein is CARSLVGGNTEAFF.

J is TRBJ1-5 and V is TRBV7-6, with 12 bases aligning to TRBD1. Germline V lookup: CDR1 SGHVS, CDR2 FNYEAQ. V shed 5 bases, J shed 3 bases, and the junction held 11 bases outside the gene matches. This CDR3 contains 18 residues. The CDR3 DNA sequence: TGTGCCAGCAGCCCCCGTCCCGGGACAGGGGGCTACAATCAGCCCCAGCATTTT. Protein product: CASSPRPGTGGYNQPQHF.

The chain recombines TRBV6-6 with TRBJ2-7; D remains ambiguous. V was clipped by 2 bases and J by 2 bases, with 4 bases between them. CDR3 length equals 12 residues. Looked up from germline, CDR1 is MNHNY and CDR2 is SVGAGI (reference sequence). This CDR3 is CASSYHPYEQYF. CDR3 nucleotides: TGTGCCAGCAGTTACCATCCCTACGAGCAGTACTTC.

This chain joins TRBV7-2 and TRBJ2-7, with D possibly being TRBD2 (6 bases). V shed 5 bases and J shed 2 bases, with 10 bases lying between them. The CDR3 is made up of 13 amino acids. Germline values: CDR1 SGHTA, CDR2 FQGNSA. DNA of the CDR3: TGTGCCAGCAGCCCCGGGGGAACCTACGAGCAGTACTTC. Its protein product is CASSPGGTYEQYF.

The chain recombines TRBV5-1 with TRBJ1-3, with 11 bases fitting TRBD1. V gave up 3 bases and J gave up 1 base; unmatched junction bases: 6. CDR3 length equals 17 residues. Germline V gives CDR1 SGHRS, CDR2 YFSETQ. CDR3 in amino acids: CASSYLGQGASGNTIYF. As DNA, the CDR3 is TGCGCCAGCAGCTATCTTGGACAGGGGGCTTCTGGAAACACCATATATTTT.

The chain joins TRBV27 to TRBJ2-1; TRBD2 aligns across 8 bases. Looked up from germline, CDR1 is MNHEY and CDR2 is SMNVEV (reference sequence). The CDR3 is 15 residues long. After removal of 6 bases from V and 7 bases from J, the junction contained 11 bases not matched to a gene. CDR3 region: CASRTPFSGSNEQFF. CDR3 DNA: TGTGCCAGCAGGACCCCTTTCAGCGGGAGTAATGAGCAGTTCTTC.

The gene calls are TRBV7-9 and TRBJ2-5, with D perhaps matching TRBD1 (7 bases). The germline V gene has CDR1 SEHNR and CDR2 FQNEAQ (reference sequence). Trimming took 6 bases from V and 2 from J, leaving 10 bases between them. The CDR3 contains 13 residues. CDR3 bases: TGTGCCAGCAGTCAGGGGGGTCAAGAGACCCAGTACTTC. The encoded protein is CASSQGGQETQYF.

V usage is TRBV2 and J usage is TRBJ1-2; TRBD1 aligns across 8 bases. J was trimmed by 4 bases and V by 2 bases; bases with no gene match: 3. The germline V gene has CDR1 SNHLY and CDR2 FYNNEI. The CDR3 sequence is 14 residues long. CDR3 DNA sequence: TGTGCCAGCAGTGAACGGGGACAGGTCTATGGCTACACCTTC. This codes for CASSERGQVYGYTF.

The rearrangement joins TRBV11-2 to TRBJ2-7, with a weak D call TRBD1 (5 bases). The CDR3 runs to 14 residues. V was shortened by 4 bases and J by 0 bases, with 10 bases between the two germline ends. The germline CDR1 and CDR2 sequences are SGHAT and FQNNGV. The CDR3 protein is CASSSYRSSYEQYF. The CDR3 bases are TGTGCCAGCAGCTCTTACAGGAGCTCCTACGAGCAGTACTTC.

The chain has TRBV2 and TRBJ1-5; TRBD1 matches 7 bases. This CDR3 region has 18 residues. The V gene end was trimmed by 6 bases and the J gene end by 0 bases; junction bases not matched to a gene: 14. Looked up from germline, CDR1 is SNHLY and CDR2 is FYNNEI. CDR3 residues: CASRPWDSLSYSNQPQHF. In nucleotides, the CDR3 is TGTGCCAGCAGACCTTGGGACAGCCTTTCCTATAGCAATCAGCCCCAGCATTTT.